This is a list of T cell receptor beta chains from one sample in a study of cytomegalovirus exposure and HLA in healthy donors. This table comes from immunoSEQ multiplex PCR, and its TCRdb copy is limited to in-frame clones, with some not included. The sample has tens of thousands of clones; about nine tenths are singletons. Sequencing was carried out using PBMCs. The receptors here all came from a middle-aged woman in good health and CMV-seropositive. CDR3s include the opening cysteine and the closing phenylalanine or tryptophan. D genes are given only for firm matches. Only some rows state a clone size, as once, few, many or a class for expanded clones.

d_gene,j_gene,v_gene,len,abundance,CDR3aa,CDR3nt
NA,TRBJ1-4,TRBV9,17,NA,CASSERPLQGRNEKLFF,TGTGCCAGCAGCGAACGCCCTCTACAGGGTCGGAATGAAAAACTGTTTTTT
NA,TRBJ2-5,TRBV30,14,NA,CAWSVTGFLGTQYF,TGTGCCTGGAGTGTAACAGGGTTTTTGGGGACCCAGTACTTC
NA,TRBJ2-3,TRBV9,13,NA,CASSVGSPGYEYF,TGTGCCAGCAGCGTAGGCAGTCCAGGATACGAGTATTTT
NA,TRBJ1-1,TRBV27,14,NA,CASSLSGDRTEAFF,TGTGCCAGCAGTTTATCCGGGGATCGGACTGAAGCTTTCTTT
TRBD1,TRBJ2-3,TRBV5-1,16,NA,CASSLPGTGWTDTQYF,TGCGCCAGCAGCTTGCCCGGGACAGGGTGGACAGATACGCAGTATTTT
NA,TRBJ1-6,TRBV6-6,12,NA,CATRGGAGPLHF,TGTGCCACCAGGGGCGGGGCCGGCCCCCTCCACTTT
NA,TRBJ2-3,TRBV29-1,17,once,CSVEVWASSLPTDTQYF,TGCAGCGTTGAAGTGTGGGCGAGCTCTCTCCCCACAGATACGCAGTATTTT
TRBD2,TRBJ2-3,TRBV6-6,14,once,CASSRTSGGDTQYF,TGTGCCAGCAGTCGGACTAGCGGGGGAGATACGCAGTATTTT
NA,TRBJ1-3,TRBV5-4,16,few,CASSQSHGVRGNTIYF,TGTGCCAGCAGCCAATCCCACGGGGTGCGTGGAAACACCATATATTTT
TRBD1,TRBJ1-6,TRBV5-4,16,NA,CASTSSGTGGSSPLHF,TGTGCCAGCACATCCTCCGGGACAGGGGGCAGTTCACCCCTCCACTTT
TRBD1,TRBJ2-5,TRBV4-1,15,NA,CASSRTGATQETQYF,TGCGCCAGCAGCCGGACAGGGGCGACACAAGAGACCCAGTACTTC
TRBD1,TRBJ1-5,TRBV5-6,14,NA,CASSWRQGSQPQHF,TGTGCCAGCAGCTGGCGACAGGGGAGTCAGCCCCAGCATTTT
TRBD1,TRBJ1-2,TRBV27,14,NA,CASSYDRENYGYTF,TGTGCCAGCAGTTATGACAGGGAGAACTATGGCTACACCTTC
NA,TRBJ2-3,TRBV10-3,14,NA,CAISDQAILDTQYF,TGTGCCATCAGTGACCAAGCCATTTTGGATACGCAGTATTTT
NA,TRBJ2-1,TRBV25-1,10,NA,CASSENEQFF,TGTGCCAGCAGCGAGAATGAGCAGTTCTTC
NA,TRBJ1-2,TRBV11-2,16,NA,CASSQPGSLPNYGYTF,TGTGCCAGCAGCCAACCAGGCAGCCTCCCTAACTATGGCTACACCTTC
TRBD1,TRBJ1-5,TRBV10-3,13,NA,CAVGTGKGQPQHF,TGTGCCGTCGGGACAGGGAAGGGTCAGCCCCAGCATTTT
NA,TRBJ1-1,TRBV19,15,NA,CASTPTPGLDTEAFF,TGTGCCAGTACTCCAACCCCAGGGCTCGACACTGAAGCTTTCTTT
TRBD2,TRBJ2-3,TRBV11-2,17,NA,CASSLLAGGRHGDTQYF,TGTGCCAGCAGCTTGCTAGCGGGGGGCCGTCACGGGGATACGCAGTATTTT
TRBD2,TRBJ2-5,TRBV5-3,18,NA,CARSPLWAGVLYQETQYF,TGTGCCAGAAGCCCGCTCTGGGCGGGGGTGCTGTACCAAGAGACCCAGTACTTC
TRBD1,TRBJ1-2,TRBV7-8,15,NA,CASSLQGAGIYGYTF,TGTGCCAGCAGCCTGCAGGGGGCGGGTATCTATGGCTACACCTTC
NA,TRBJ1-1,TRBV12-2,16,NA,CASRLPLGSPDTEAFF,TGTGCAAGTCGCTTACCACTGGGCAGCCCGGACACTGAAGCTTTCTTT
NA,TRBJ1-2,TRBV7-9,11,once,CASSSNHYYTF,TGTGCCAGCAGTTCCAACCACTACTACACCTTC
NA,TRBJ1-1,TRBV30,13,NA,CAWSDTGGTEAFF,TGTGCCTGGAGCGACACGGGGGGCACTGAAGCTTTCTTT
TRBD1,TRBJ1-2,TRBV18,15,NA,CASSPGTGTNYGYTF,TGTGCCAGCTCACCCGGGACAGGGACCAACTATGGCTACACCTTC
NA,TRBJ1-5,TRBV27,13,NA,CASSLNELQPQHF,TGTGCCAGCAGTTTAAACGAACTCCAGCCCCAGCATTTT
NA,TRBJ2-7,TRBV11-1,13,once,CASSGGGEGEQYF,TGTGCCAGCAGCGGGGGGGGCGAGGGCGAGCAGTACTTC
NA,TRBJ1-3,TRBV19,16,NA,CASTPFRGAGRDTIYF,TGTGCCAGTACCCCTTTTCGCGGGGCTGGACGGGACACCATATATTTT
NA,TRBJ1-1,TRBV5-1,15,NA,CASSPTQGTNTEAFF,TGCGCCAGCAGCCCCACACAGGGCACCAACACTGAAGCTTTCTTT
NA,TRBJ2-5,TRBV9,13,once,CASSARGQETQYF,TGTGCCAGCAGCGCCCGGGGTCAAGAGACCCAGTACTTC
NA,TRBJ1-4,TRBV7-2,14,NA,CASSYRFKEEKLFF,TGTGCCAGCAGTTACAGGTTCAAAGAGGAAAAACTGTTTTTT
NA,TRBJ2-5,TRBV19,13,NA,CASSIAVQETQYF,TGTGCCAGTAGTATCGCGGTTCAAGAGACCCAGTACTTC
TRBD1,TRBJ2-5,TRBV6-6,14,NA,CASNRQGDQETQYF,TGTGCCAGCAATAGACAGGGGGACCAAGAGACCCAGTACTTC
TRBD2,TRBJ2-5,TRBV10-3,15,NA,CAISESPGGRETQYF,TGTGCCATCAGTGAGTCGCCGGGGGGACGGGAGACCCAGTACTTC
TRBD1,TRBJ1-1,TRBV6-1,14,NA,CASSVPGGKTEAFF,TGTGCCAGCAGTGTGCCAGGGGGCAAAACTGAAGCTTTCTTT